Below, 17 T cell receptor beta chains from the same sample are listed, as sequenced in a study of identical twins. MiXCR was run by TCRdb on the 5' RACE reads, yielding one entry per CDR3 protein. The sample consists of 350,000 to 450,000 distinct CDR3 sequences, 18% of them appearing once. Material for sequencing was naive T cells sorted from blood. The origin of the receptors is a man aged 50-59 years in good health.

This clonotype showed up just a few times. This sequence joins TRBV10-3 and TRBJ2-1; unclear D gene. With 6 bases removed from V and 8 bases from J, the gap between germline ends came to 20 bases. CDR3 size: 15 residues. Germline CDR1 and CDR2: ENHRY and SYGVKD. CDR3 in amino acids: CAIRGSSVFGDEQFF. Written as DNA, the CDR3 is TGTGCCATCAGAGGCTCGAGCGTCTTCGGTGATGAGCAGTTCTTC.

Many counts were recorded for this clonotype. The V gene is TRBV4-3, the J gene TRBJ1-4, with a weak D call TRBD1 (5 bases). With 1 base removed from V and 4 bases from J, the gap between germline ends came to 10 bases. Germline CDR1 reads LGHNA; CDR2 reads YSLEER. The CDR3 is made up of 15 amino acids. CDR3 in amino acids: CASSQVPQVNEKLFF. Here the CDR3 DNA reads TGCGCCAGCAGCCAAGTCCCACAGGTTAATGAAAAACTGTTTTTT.

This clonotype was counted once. The CDR3 bases are TGCGCCAGCAGCAGAAATCCTACGGACAGGAGCTCCTACGAGCAGTACTTC. Translation: CASSRNPTDRSSYEQYF. The rearrangement uses TRBV5-1 and TRBJ2-7; 7 positions match TRBD1. Germline V lookup: CDR1 SGHRS, CDR2 YFSETQ. The CDR3 is made up of 17 amino acids. Unmatched junction bases numbered 13, after V lost 4 bases and J lost 0 bases.

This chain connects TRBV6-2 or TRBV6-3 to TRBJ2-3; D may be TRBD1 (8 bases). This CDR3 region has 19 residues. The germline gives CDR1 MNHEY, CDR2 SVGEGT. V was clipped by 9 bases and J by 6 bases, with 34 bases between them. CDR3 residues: CARQTGTGLLADAADTQYF. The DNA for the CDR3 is TGTGCCAGACAGACGGGGACAGGTCTTCTAGCGGACGCAGCGGATACGCAGTATTTT.

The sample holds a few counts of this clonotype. CDR3 sequence: CASSETGTSGQSLYNEQFF. The CDR3 DNA is TGTGCCAGCAGCGAGACCGGGACTAGCGGGCAGTCCCTATACAATGAGCAGTTCTTC. The chain is built from TRBV11-1 and TRBJ2-1; 12 bases are shared with TRBD2. Unmatched junction bases numbered 15, after V lost 5 bases and J lost 4 bases. The CDR3 runs 19 residues. The germline V gene encodes CDR1 SGHAT and CDR2 FQDESV (reference sequence).

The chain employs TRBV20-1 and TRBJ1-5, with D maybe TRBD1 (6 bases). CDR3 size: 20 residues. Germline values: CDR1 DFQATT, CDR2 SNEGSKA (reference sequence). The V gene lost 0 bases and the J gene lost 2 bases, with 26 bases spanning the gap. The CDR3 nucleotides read TGCAGTGCTAGAGATGTTGCAGGGGTAGATTGGATTGAGGGCAATCAGCCCCAGCATTTT. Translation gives CSARDVAGVDWIEGNQPQHF.

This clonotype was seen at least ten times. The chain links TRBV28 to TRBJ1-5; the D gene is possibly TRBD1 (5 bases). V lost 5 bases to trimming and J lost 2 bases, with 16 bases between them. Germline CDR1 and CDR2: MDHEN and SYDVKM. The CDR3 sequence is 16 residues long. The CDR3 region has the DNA TGTGCCAGCAGTCCCCTGGGGGGGGGAGGCAATCAGCCCCAGCATTTT. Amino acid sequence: CASSPLGGGGNQPQHF.

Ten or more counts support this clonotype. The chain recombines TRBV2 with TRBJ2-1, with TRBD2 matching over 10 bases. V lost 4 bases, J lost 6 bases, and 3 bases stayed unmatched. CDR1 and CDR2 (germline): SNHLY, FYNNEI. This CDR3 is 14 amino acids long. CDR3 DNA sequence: TGTGCCAGCAGTGGGACTAGCGGATTCAATGAGCAGTTCTTC. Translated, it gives CASSGTSGFNEQFF.

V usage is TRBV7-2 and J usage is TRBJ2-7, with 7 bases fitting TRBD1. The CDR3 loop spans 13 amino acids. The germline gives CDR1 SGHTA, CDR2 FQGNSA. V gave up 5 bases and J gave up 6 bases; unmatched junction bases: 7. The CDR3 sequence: CASSPGQTGEQYF. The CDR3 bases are TGTGCCAGCAGCCCGGGACAGACGGGCGAGCAGTACTTC.

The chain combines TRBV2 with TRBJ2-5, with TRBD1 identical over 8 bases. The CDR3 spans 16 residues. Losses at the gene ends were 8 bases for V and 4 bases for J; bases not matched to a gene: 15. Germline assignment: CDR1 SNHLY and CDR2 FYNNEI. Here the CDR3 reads CASGTGANRGRETQYF. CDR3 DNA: TGTGCCAGCGGGACAGGAGCTAACCGGGGCCGAGAGACCCAGTACTTC.

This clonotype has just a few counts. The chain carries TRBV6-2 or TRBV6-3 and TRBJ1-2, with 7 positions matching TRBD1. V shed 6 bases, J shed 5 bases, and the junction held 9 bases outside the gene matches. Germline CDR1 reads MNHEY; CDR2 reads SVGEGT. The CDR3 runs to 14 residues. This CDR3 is CASSYQDREYGYTF. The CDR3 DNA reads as TGTGCCAGCAGCTACCAAGACAGGGAATATGGCTACACCTTC.

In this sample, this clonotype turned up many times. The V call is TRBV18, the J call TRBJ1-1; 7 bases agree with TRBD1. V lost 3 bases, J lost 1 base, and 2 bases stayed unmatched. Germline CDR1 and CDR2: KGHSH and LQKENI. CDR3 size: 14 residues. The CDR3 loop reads CASSPGTANTEAFF. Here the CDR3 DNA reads TGTGCCAGCTCACCCGGGACAGCGAACACTGAAGCTTTCTTT.

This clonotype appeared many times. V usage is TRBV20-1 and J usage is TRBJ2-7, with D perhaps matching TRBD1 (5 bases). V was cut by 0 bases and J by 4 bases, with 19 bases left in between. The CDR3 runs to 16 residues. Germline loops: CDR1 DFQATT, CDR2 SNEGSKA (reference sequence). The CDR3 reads CSARDRETGRPYEQYF. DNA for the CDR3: TGCAGTGCTAGAGATAGGGAAACAGGTAGACCTTACGAGCAGTACTTC.

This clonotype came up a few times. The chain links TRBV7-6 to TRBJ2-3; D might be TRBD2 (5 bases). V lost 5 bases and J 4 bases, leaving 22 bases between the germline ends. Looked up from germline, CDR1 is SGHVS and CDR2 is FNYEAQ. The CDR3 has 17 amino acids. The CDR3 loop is CASSPLTAAIRADTQYF. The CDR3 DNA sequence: TGTGCCAGCAGCCCCCTAACAGCGGCTATAAGGGCAGATACGCAGTATTTT.

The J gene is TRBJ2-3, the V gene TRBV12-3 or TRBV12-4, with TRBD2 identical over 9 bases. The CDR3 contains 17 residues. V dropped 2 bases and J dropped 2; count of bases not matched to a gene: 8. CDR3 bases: TGTGCCAGCAGTTTATCTACCCGCGGGGGGGCCACAGATACGCAGTATTTT. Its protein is CASSLSTRGGATDTQYF.

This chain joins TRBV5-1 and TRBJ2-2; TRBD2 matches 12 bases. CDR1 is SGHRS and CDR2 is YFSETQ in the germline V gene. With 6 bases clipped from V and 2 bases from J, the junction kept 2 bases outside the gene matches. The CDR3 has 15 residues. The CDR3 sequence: CASIGLAGNTGELFF. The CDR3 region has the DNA TGCGCCAGCATAGGACTAGCGGGAAACACCGGGGAGCTGTTTTTT.

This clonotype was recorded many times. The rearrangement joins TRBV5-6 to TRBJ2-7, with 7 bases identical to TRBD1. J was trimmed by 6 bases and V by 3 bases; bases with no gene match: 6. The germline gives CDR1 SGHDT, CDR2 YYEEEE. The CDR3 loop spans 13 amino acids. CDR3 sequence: CASSYDRDGEQYF. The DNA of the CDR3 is TGTGCCAGCAGCTACGACAGGGACGGCGAGCAGTACTTC.